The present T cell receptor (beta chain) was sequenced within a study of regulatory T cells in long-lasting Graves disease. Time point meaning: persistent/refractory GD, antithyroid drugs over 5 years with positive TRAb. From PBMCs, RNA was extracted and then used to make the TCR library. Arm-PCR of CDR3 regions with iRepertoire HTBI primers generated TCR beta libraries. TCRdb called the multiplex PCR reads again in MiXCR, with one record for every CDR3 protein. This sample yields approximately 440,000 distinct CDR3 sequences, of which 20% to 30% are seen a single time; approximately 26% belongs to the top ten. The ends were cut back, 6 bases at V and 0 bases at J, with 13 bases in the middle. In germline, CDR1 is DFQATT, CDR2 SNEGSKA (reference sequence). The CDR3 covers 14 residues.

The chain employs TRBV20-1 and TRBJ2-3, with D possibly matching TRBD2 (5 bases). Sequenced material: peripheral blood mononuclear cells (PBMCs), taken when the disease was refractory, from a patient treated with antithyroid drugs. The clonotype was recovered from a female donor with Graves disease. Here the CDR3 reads CSARSGSSTDTQYF. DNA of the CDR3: TGCAGTGCCCGGAGCGGATCTAGCACAGATACGCAGTATTTT.